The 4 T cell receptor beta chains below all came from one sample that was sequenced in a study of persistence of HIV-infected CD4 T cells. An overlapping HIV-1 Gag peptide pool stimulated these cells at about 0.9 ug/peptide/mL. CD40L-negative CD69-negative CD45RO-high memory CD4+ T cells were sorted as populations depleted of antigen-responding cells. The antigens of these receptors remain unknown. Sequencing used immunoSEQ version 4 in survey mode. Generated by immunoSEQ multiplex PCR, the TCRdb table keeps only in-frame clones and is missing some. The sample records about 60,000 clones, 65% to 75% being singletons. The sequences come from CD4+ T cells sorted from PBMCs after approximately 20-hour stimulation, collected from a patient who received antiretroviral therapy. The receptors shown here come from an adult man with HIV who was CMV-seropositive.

CDR3 coding DNA: TGTGCCAGCAGCCAAGTTGAGGAGGTGGTATGGATTGCAACTAATGAAAAACTGTTTTTT. As protein: CASSQVEEVVWIATNEKLFF. The chain links TRBV14 to TRBJ1-4, with D unclear. The germline V gene encodes CDR1 SGHDN and CDR2 FVKESK. Trimming stripped 1 base from V and 0 bases from J, with 21 bases between. This CDR3 has 20 amino acids.

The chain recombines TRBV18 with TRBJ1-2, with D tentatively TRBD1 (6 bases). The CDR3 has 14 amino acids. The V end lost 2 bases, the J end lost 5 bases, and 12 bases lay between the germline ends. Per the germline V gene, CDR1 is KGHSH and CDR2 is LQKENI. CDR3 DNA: TGTGCCAGCTCACCATGGGGGCAGGAGTATGGCTACACCTTC. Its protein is CASSPWGQEYGYTF.

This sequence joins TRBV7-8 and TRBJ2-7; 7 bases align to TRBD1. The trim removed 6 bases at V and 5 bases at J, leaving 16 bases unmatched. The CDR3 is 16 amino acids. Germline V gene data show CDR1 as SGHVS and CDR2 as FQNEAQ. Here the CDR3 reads CASRRLGRTGRDEQYF. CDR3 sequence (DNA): TGTGCCAGCAGACGCCTCGGCAGGACAGGAAGGGACGAGCAGTACTTC.

The CDR3 DNA sequence: TGTGCCAGCAGTAGGACAGTCCAAGAGACCCAGTACTTC. Encoded protein: CASSRTVQETQYF. The chain is built from TRBV6-5 and TRBJ2-5; possibly TRBD1 for D (6 bases). The CDR3 extends over 13 amino acids. V was clipped by 5 bases and J by 1 base, with 8 bases between them. The germline CDR1 and CDR2 sequences are MNHEY and SVGAGI.